Listed below are T cell receptor beta chains from one sample, sequenced in a study of T cells in localized non-small cell lung cancer. The data were produced by immunoSEQ multiplex PCR, yet TCRdb's version contains in-frame clones alone and is incomplete. The table records about 72,000 clones, 80% to 90% of them present only once. Here the sequenced sample was peripheral blood, taken before any cancer treatment. These receptors were taken from a female donor older than 55 with stage I lung adenocarcinoma. Each CDR3 is given with its conserved first and last residue. The order of the fields is J gene, D gene, V gene, clone size, CDR3 protein, CDR3 DNA. D genes are given only for firm matches. Some rows mark clone size as missing; the rest say once, few, many or name a class of expanded clone.

TRBJ2-3,.,TRBV5-1,.,CASALGETDTQYF,TGCGCCAGCGCCTTGGGGGAAACAGATACGCAGTATTTT
TRBJ2-5,TRBD1,TRBV5-6,.,CASSSDRANYQETQYF,TGTGCCAGCAGCTCCGACAGGGCCAATTACCAAGAGACCCAGTACTTC
TRBJ2-7,TRBD2,TRBV6-5,.,CATSGGSQAYEQYF,TGTGCCACGAGCGGCGGGAGTCAGGCCTACGAGCAGTACTTC
TRBJ2-5,TRBD2,TRBV9,few,CASSIRGIGASGRQETQYF,TGTGCCAGCAGCATCCGAGGTATCGGTGCTAGCGGAAGACAAGAGACCCAGTACTTC
TRBJ2-1,TRBD2,TRBV9,.,CASSVVGLAGNEQFF,TGTGCCAGCAGCGTAGTAGGGCTAGCGGGTAATGAGCAGTTCTTC
TRBJ1-1,TRBD1,TRBV5-4,many,CASSRDRGGTEAFF,TGTGCCAGCAGCCGGGACAGGGGGGGCACTGAAGCTTTCTTT
TRBJ1-5,.,TRBV19,.,CATSMARYNQPQHF,TGTGCCACCAGTATGGCCAGATACAATCAGCCCCAGCATTTT
TRBJ1-4,.,TRBV5-1,.,CASTYQRVSNEKLFF,TGCGCCAGCACCTATCAAAGGGTTTCTAATGAAAAACTGTTTTTT
TRBJ1-1,TRBD1,TRBV6-5,.,CASSRDRAFF,TGTGCCAGCAGCCGGGACAGGGCTTTCTTT
TRBJ2-2,TRBD1,TRBV19,.,CASSIGTASTGELFF,TGTGCCAGTAGTATTGGGACAGCATCCACCGGGGAGCTGTTTTTT
TRBJ2-7,.,TRBV5-1,.,CASSIDGREQYF,TGCGCCAGCAGTATTGATGGCCGGGAGCAGTACTTC
TRBJ2-1,TRBD2,TRBV6-5,.,CASGTSGGSYNEQFF,TGTGCCAGCGGGACTAGCGGGGGTTCCTACAATGAGCAGTTCTTC
TRBJ2-1,TRBD1,TRBV5-1,once,CASRGQGSYNEQFF,TGCGCCAGCAGAGGACAGGGCTCCTACAATGAGCAGTTCTTC
TRBJ2-1,.,TRBV20-1,.,CSAILNEQFF,TGCAGTGCTATTTTAAATGAGCAGTTCTTC
TRBJ2-3,.,TRBV11-1,.,CASSFRQAPGADTQYF,TGTGCCAGCAGCTTCCGACAGGCCCCAGGGGCAGATACGCAGTATTTT
TRBJ2-5,TRBD1,TRBV18,.,CASSPGQGGKAETQYF,TGTGCCAGCTCACCGGGACAGGGAGGAAAGGCAGAGACCCAGTACTTC
TRBJ2-1,.,TRBV18,.,CASSPNGEGRQFF,TGTGCCAGCTCACCAAACGGCGAGGGACGGCAGTTCTTC
TRBJ2-7,.,TRBV18,.,CASSPPDGPAYEQYF,TGTGCCAGCTCACCCCCGGACGGACCAGCCTACGAGCAGTACTTC
TRBJ2-1,.,TRBV5-1,.,CASSLEGGTYNEQFF,TGCGCCAGCAGCTTGGAGGGGGGAACCTACAATGAGCAGTTCTTC
TRBJ1-1,TRBD1,TRBV6-1,.,CASSVPGQGARTEAFF,TGTGCCAGCAGTGTCCCGGGACAGGGGGCGCGGACTGAAGCTTTCTTT
TRBJ2-7,TRBD1,TRBV5-1,once,CASSPDRAYEQYF,TGCGCCAGCAGCCCGGACAGGGCTTACGAGCAGTACTTC
TRBJ2-1,.,TRBV20-1,.,CSASGGYEQFF,TGCAGTGCTAGTGGGGGCTATGAGCAGTTCTTC
TRBJ2-3,TRBD2,TRBV9,.,CASSARGQAGADTQYF,TGTGCCAGCAGCGCCCGGGGCCAGGCGGGGGCAGATACGCAGTATTTT
TRBJ2-3,.,TRBV21-1,once,CASSKLARPAESDTQYF,TGTGCCAGCAGCAAACTTGCGAGGCCAGCAGAGTCAGATACGCAGTATTTT
TRBJ1-6,.,TRBV27,.,CASGKMTGSFALHF,TGTGCCAGCGGAAAGATGACGGGGTCATTTGCCCTCCACTTT
TRBJ1-5,.,TRBV30,.,CAWTRGSSNQPQHF,TGTGCCTGGACAAGGGGCAGCAGCAATCAGCCCCAGCATTTT
TRBJ1-1,.,TRBV5-1,.,CASSINRATSRNTEAFF,TGCGCCAGCAGCATAAACCGGGCAACCAGTCGGAACACTGAAGCTTTCTTT
TRBJ2-7,.,TRBV19,.,CASRGVEQYF,TGTGCCAGTCGCGGGGTCGAGCAGTACTTC